These 15 T cell receptor beta chains came from one sample sequenced in a study of HIV-infected children after antiretroviral therapy interruption. A 3' RACE protocol on RNA, with unique molecular identifiers, produced the TCR library. TCRdb ran MiXCR on the 3' RACE reads and lists one entry per CDR3 protein. The sample lists approximately 96,000 distinct CDR3 sequences; less than 7% were seen once. Treatment here: PENTA 11 planned treatment interruption arm or continuous ART arm. The source material was CD45RA+ CD4+ T cells from PBMCs, pooled from several time points, sampled from a donor given antiretroviral therapy, either interrupted or continuous. Subset indicated: naive CD4+ CD45RA+ CD45RO- T cells. Every receptor here comes from a pool of human donors with HIV.

This clonotype is a singleton in its sample. The rearrangement uses TRBV5-1 and TRBJ2-6, with D unclear. With 1 base removed from V and 0 bases from J, the gap between germline ends came to 5 bases. The CDR3 has 15 residues. The germline V gene has CDR1 SGHRS and CDR2 YFSETQ. This chain's CDR3 is CASSLWSSGANVLTF. CDR3 bases: TGCGCCAGCAGCTTGTGGAGCTCTGGGGCCAACGTCCTGACTTTC.

This clonotype was seen repeatedly, ten times or more. The chain links TRBV24-1 to TRBJ2-7; 11 bases are a match to TRBD2. The CDR3 covers 14 residues. CDR1 KGHDR and CDR2 SFDVKD come from the germline V gene. Trimming at V came to 4 bases and at J to 4 bases, leaving 2 bases not matched to a gene. The CDR3 DNA sequence: TGTGCCACCAGTGACCGGACTAGCGGGTACGAGCAGTACTTC. This encodes CATSDRTSGYEQYF.

Concerning this clonotype itself: At one of its ends the junction is not consistent with the germline gene, which may arise from a read error. The rearrangement links TRBV10-2 to TRBJ1-5, with D perhaps matching TRBD1 (6 bases). The germline CDR1 and CDR2 sequences are WSHSY and SAAADI. The CDR3 runs to 14 residues. Here the CDR3 reads CATCDGGEGQPKHF. Here the CDR3 DNA reads TGCGCCACGTGTGATGGGGGCGAGGGTCAGCCCAAGCATTTT.

This rearrangement joins TRBV20-1 to TRBJ2-5, with a tentative D call TRBD1 (5 bases). Trimming took off 2 bases at V and 4 bases at J, with 11 bases between the two ends. CDR3 length: 13 amino acids. Per the germline V gene, CDR1 is DFQATT and CDR2 is SNEGSKA (reference sequence). This CDR3 is CSARPGPGETQYF. The CDR3 DNA reads as TGCAGTGCTAGACCAGGGCCGGGAGAGACCCAGTACTTC.

This clonotype has at least ten counts. The V call is TRBV7-9, the J call TRBJ2-5; 8 bases align to TRBD1. The V and J ends lost 6 bases and 1 base, in that order; junction bases with no gene match: 10. Germline loops: CDR1 SEHNR, CDR2 FQNEAQ (reference sequence). The CDR3 consists of 16 residues. DNA of the CDR3: TGTGCCAGCAGACCGTGGACAGGGAACCTCCAAGAGACCCAGTACTTC. Translating it yields CASRPWTGNLQETQYF.

In this sample, this clonotype turned up many times. This chain links TRBV5-1 with TRBJ1-1; 7 bases are a match to TRBD1. The V segment lost 0 bases and the J segment 7 bases; nucleotides outside the gene matches: 6. This CDR3 has 14 amino acids. Germline V lookup: CDR1 SGHRS, CDR2 YFSETQ. CDR3 in DNA: TGCGCCAGCAGCTTGGCCGGGACAGATTTTGAAGCTTTCTTT. Protein: CASSLAGTDFEAFF. The entire variable domain, with the rest obtained from reference TRBV5-1 and TRBJ1-1, is as follows: KAGVTQTPRYLIKTRGQQVTLSCSPISGHRSVSWYQQTPGQGLQFLFEYFSETQRNKGNFPGRFSGRQFSNSRSEMNVSTLELGDSALYLCASSLAGTDFEAFFGQGTRLTVV.

This clonotype appeared a few times. This sequence joins TRBV29-1 and TRBJ2-3; D is tentatively TRBD1 or TRBD2 (5 bases each). The CDR3 spans 15 residues. Per the germline V gene, CDR1 is SQVTM and CDR2 is ANQGSEA. V shed 5 bases and J shed 6 bases, with 21 bases lying between them. CDR3 nucleotides: TGCAGCGTTCGAGGGTTGTCGCAGGGTGGGGATACGCAGTATTTT. The encoded protein is CSVRGLSQGGDTQYF.

This clonotype has at least ten counts. The chain links TRBV6-5 to TRBJ2-3, with D perhaps matching TRBD2 (5 bases). Germline CDR1 and CDR2: MNHEY and SVGAGI. Trimming removed 8 bases from V and 2 bases from J, with 14 bases in between. This CDR3 has 14 amino acids. CDR3 sequence (DNA): TGTGCCAGCCGGGTAGCGCGACTCACAGATACGCAGTATTTT. Translation: CASRVARLTDTQYF.

This clonotype was seen a few times. The chain carries TRBV14 and TRBJ2-1; 12 bases map to TRBD2. V shed 4 bases, J shed 7 bases, and the junction held 14 bases outside the gene matches. Germline assignment: CDR1 SGHDN and CDR2 FVKESK. The CDR3 length is 18 residues. This CDR3 reads CASSLRDRGLAGYNEQFF. As DNA, the CDR3 is TGTGCCAGCAGCCTCCGGGACAGGGGACTAGCGGGTTATAATGAGCAGTTCTTC.

This chain links TRBV5-1 with TRBJ2-3; D not certain. The CDR3 sequence is 12 residues long. The V gene lost 0 bases and the J gene lost 5 bases, with 4 bases spanning the gap. Germline CDR1 SGHRS, CDR2 YFSETQ. CDR3 in amino acids: CASSLGQDTQYF. Written as DNA, the CDR3 is TGCGCCAGCAGCTTGGGACAAGATACGCAGTATTTT. The full variable domain, in which reference TRBV5-1 and TRBJ2-3 provide the parts outside the CDR3, is KAGVTQTPRYLIKTRGQQVTLSCSPISGHRSVSWYQQTPGQGLQFLFEYFSETQRNKGNFPGRFSGRQFSNSRSEMNVSTLELGDSALYLCASSLGQDTQYFGPGTRLTVL.

This clonotype was seen repeatedly, ten times or more. V and J are TRBV6-5 and TRBJ1-5; D gene unclear. Trimming took 6 bases from V and 0 from J, leaving 6 bases between them. CDR3 size: 13 residues. From germline, CDR1 is MNHEY and CDR2 SVGAGI. CDR3: CASRVNSNQPQHF. The CDR3 DNA sequence: TGTGCCAGCAGGGTTAATAGCAATCAGCCCCAGCATTTT.

The V gene is TRBV4-1, the J gene TRBJ2-7, with 9 bases lining up with TRBD1. Germline CDR1 reads MGHRA; CDR2 reads YSYEKL. The CDR3 consists of 13 residues. Trimming took 3 bases from V and 7 from J; bases not matched to a gene: 4. This chain's CDR3 is CASSQTGTGEQYF. In nucleotides, the CDR3 is TGCGCCAGCAGCCAGACTGGGACAGGGGAGCAGTACTTC.

This clonotype was recorded at least ten times. The chain couples TRBV20-1 to TRBJ2-3, with TRBD2 as a possible D gene (5 bases). This CDR3 spans 12 amino acids. Per the germline V gene, CDR1 is DFQATT and CDR2 is SNEGSKA (reference sequence). V lost 4 bases and J lost 4, with 9 bases in between. CDR3 sequence (DNA): TGCAGTGCTACGGACTCGCCAGATACGCAGTATTTT. This sequence encodes CSATDSPDTQYF.

This clonotype was seen only once. The V call is TRBV2, the J call TRBJ1-1, with D unresolved. Germline CDR1 and CDR2: SNHLY and FYNNEI. Deletions cut 6 bases from V and 6 bases from J, with 11 bases between. This CDR3 region has 12 residues. CDR3 region: CASSGGLAEAFF. CDR3 nucleotides: TGTGCCAGCAGCGGAGGGCTCGCTGAAGCTTTCTTT.

This clonotype came up many times. The V and J genes are TRBV6-2 or TRBV6-3 and TRBJ2-7; 8 nucleotides line up with TRBD2. This CDR3 region has 13 residues. Germline V gene sequence: CDR1 MNHEY, CDR2 SVGEGT. V shed 7 bases, J shed 0 bases, and the junction held 2 bases outside the gene matches. The CDR3: CASTSGSSYEQYF. Written as DNA, the CDR3 is TGTGCCAGCACGAGCGGGAGCTCCTACGAGCAGTACTTC.